This TCR beta chain was profiled in a study of siplizumab effects on memory and regulatory T cells. Findings of the study overall: In siplizumab conditions, mappable alloreactive CD4+ clones averaged around 69% Treg-derived, against 26.9% in controls.

This clone was observed a single time. Its specificity is not known. Assays covered around 10^5 TCR templates per sample. TCRdb's copy holds only in-frame clones and misses some; the assay was immunoSEQ multiplex PCR. The repertoire includes about 69,000 clones, about 90% of them detected once, and around 1.6% sits in the top ten. CDR3 size: 15 residues. From germline, CDR1 is SGHVS and CDR2 FQNEAQ. Trimming took off 0 bases at V and 1 base at J, with 7 bases between the two ends. The sequenced material came from Tregs sorted from blood. The origin of this receptor is a human donor in good health. The rearrangement joins TRBV7-8 to TRBJ2-1; weak D call: TRBD2 (5 bases). CDR3 nucleotides: TGTGCCAGCAGCTTAGCGGGAGTGTCCTACAATGAGCAGTTCTTC. Protein: CASSLAGVSYNEQFF.